The clone carrying this T cell receptor beta chain was observed many times. Its specificity is unknown. These data belong to a study of T cells after yellow fever vaccination. Trimming removed 4 bases from V and 9 bases from J; junction bases left unmatched: 6. Germline CDR1 LGHNA, CDR2 YSLEER. This CDR3 spans 15 amino acids. Study results and limitations: There was a possibility that FACS-sorted repertoires contained abundant clonotypes contaminating from the bulk population. The study found a weaker secondary response that peaked faster, day 5 versus 15. Boosting was followed by the reappearance of most primary-vaccination clones (roughly 95% CD4, about 89% CD8).

A process of 5'RACE template switching, which added a universal primer site and UMIs, was used to make TCR cDNA. TCRdb reprocessed the 5' RACE reads via MiXCR and lists one record per CDR3 protein. The sample contains some 150,000 distinct CDR3 sequences, just over 6.5% of which appear only once. The clonotype comes from a man aged 25-45 years who received the YFV17D yellow fever vaccine. V is TRBV4-3 and J is TRBJ2-1; 13 bases line up with TRBD2. The sample in question was CD4+ T cells sorted from PBMCs, obtained 10 days after the yellow fever booster vaccination. In nucleotides, the CDR3 is TGCGCCAGCAGCCTCTGGACTAGCGGGAGTAGTGAGCAGTTCTTC. It specifies CASSLWTSGSSEQFF.